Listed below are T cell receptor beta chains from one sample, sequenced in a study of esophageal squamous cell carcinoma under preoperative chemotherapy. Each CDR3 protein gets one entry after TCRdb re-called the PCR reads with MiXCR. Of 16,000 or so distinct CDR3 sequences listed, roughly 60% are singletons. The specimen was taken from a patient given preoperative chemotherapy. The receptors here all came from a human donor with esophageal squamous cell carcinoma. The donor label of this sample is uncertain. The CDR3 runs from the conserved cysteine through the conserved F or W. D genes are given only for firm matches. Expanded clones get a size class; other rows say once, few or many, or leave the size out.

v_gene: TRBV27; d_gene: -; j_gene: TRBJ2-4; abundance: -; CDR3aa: CGGGLGGGDQEIQYF; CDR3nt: TGTGGCGGGGGTTTAGGGGGCGGTGACCAAGAGATCCAGTACTTC
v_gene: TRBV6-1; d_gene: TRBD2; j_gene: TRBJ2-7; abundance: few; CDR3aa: CASGLAGASYEQYF; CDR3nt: TGTGCCAGCGGACTAGCGGGAGCATCCTACGAGCAGTACTTC
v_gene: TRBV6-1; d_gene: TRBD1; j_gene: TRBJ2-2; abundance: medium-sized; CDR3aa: CASDRAVAGELFF; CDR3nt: TGTGCCAGCGACAGGGCGGTTGCCGGGGAGCTGTTTTTT
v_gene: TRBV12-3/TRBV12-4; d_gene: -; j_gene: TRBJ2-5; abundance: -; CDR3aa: CASRGYGRGRQETQYF; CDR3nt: TGTGCCAGCAGGGGGTACGGGCGGGGTCGCCAAGAGACCCAGTACTTC
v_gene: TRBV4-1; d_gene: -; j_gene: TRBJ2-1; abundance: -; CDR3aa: CASSSRDWGYNEQFF; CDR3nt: TGCGCCAGCAGTAGCCGGGACTGGGGCTACAATGAGCAGTTCTTC
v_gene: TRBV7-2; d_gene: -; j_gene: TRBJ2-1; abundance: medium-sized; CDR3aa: CASSLAGAVEQFF; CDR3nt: TGTGCCAGCAGCTTAGCGGGAGCGGTTGAGCAGTTCTTC
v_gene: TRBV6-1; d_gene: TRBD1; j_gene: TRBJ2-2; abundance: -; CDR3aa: CASSEAGQGTGELFF; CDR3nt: TGTGCCAGCAGTGAAGCGGGACAGGGCACTGGGGAGCTGTTTTTT
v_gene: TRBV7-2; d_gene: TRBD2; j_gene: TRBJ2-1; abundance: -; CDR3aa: CASSFRGAGAAETQYF; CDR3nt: TGTGCCAGCAGCTTCCGAGGAGCGGGAGCTGCAGAGACGCAGTACTTT
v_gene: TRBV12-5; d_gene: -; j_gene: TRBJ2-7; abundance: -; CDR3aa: CAGGKGGGGQDTQYF; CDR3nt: TGTGCTGGGGGGAAGGGGGGGGGCGGCCAAGATACGCAGTACTTC
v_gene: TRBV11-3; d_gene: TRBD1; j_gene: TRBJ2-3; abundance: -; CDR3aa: CASSLDSPHTGGVKRTDTQYF; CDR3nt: TGTGCCAGCAGCTTAGATTCCCCCCACACAGGGGGTGTAAAGAGAACAGATACGCAGTATTTT
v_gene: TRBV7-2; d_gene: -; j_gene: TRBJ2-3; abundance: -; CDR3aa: CASSQSVSRGEQYF; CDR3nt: TGTGCCAGCAGCCAGTCTGTGAGCAGGGGGGAGCAGTATTTT
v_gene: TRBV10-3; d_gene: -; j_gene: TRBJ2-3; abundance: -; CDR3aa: CAGGRGQETQYF; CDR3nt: TGTGCCGGGGGCCGTGGCCAAGAGACCCAGTATTTT
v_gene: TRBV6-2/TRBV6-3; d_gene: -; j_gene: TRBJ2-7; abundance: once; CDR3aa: CASSDVRLTMGVGQYF; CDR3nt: TGTGCCAGCAGCGACGTTCGTCTCACAATGGGGGTAGGGCAGTACTTC
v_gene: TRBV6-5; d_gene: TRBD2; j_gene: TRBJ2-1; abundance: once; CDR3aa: CASSSPGLAGVGEQFF; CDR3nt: TGTGCCAGCAGTTCTCCGGGACTAGCGGGAGTGGGTGAGCAGTTCTTC
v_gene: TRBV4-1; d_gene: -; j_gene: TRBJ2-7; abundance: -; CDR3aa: CASSQGPGAEHEQYF; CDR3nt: TGCGCCAGCAGCCAAGGCCCGGGGGCTGAGCACGAGCAGTACTTC
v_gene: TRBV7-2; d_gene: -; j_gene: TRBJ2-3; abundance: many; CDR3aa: CASSLVNTQYF; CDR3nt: TGTGCCAGCAGCTTAGTGAATACGCAGTATTTT
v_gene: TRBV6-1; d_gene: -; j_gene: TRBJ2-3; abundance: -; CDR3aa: CASSQAVSTEEQYF; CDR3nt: TGTGCGAGCAGCCAGGCTGTGAGCACAGAGGAGCAGTATTTT
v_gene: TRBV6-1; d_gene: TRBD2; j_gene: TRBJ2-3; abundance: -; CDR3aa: CASSVQESGSEVGTDTQYF; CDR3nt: TGTGCCAGCAGCGTGCAAGAAAGCGGGAGTGAGGTGGGGACAGATACGCAGTATTTT